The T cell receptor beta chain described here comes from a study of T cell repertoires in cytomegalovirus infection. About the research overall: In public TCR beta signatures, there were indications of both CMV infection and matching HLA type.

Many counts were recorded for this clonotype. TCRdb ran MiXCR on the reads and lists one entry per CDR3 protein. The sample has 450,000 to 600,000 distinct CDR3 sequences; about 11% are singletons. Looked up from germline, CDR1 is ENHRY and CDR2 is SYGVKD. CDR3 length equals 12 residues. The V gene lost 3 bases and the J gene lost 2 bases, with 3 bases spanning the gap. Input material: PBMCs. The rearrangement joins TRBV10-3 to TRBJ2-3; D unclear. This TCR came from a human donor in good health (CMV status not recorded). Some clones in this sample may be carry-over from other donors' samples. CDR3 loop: CAISDYTDTQYF. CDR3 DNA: TGTGCCATCAGTGATTACACAGATACGCAGTATTTT.